This entry concerns a single T cell receptor beta chain. As yet, its antigen is unknown. This specimen belongs to a study of T cells after posttransplantation cyclophosphamide. A marrow graft followed busulfan-fludarabine conditioning, with cyclophosphamide on days +3 and +4. Only in-frame clones appear in the TCRdb table, and some are missing; sequencing was by immunoSEQ multiplex PCR. The sample holds some 17,000 clones, about 90% seen once. Study outcomes and limitations: Blood and skin or GI T cell repertoires showed limited TRB overlap. Recipient CMV seropositivity and CMV reactivation strongly tracked TRB clonality.

The sample consisted of CD4+ T cells sorted from blood, taken after allogeneic stem cell transplant with posttransplant cyclophosphamide. This receptor was taken from a male patient between 60 and 69 years old who received an allogeneic stem cell transplant from a related donor and was CMV-positive. Some T cells may arise from the graft donor.

CDR3 region: CASSSQDSPSYNEQFF. The CDR3 coding sequence is TGTGCCAGCTCATCACAGGACTCGCCTTCCTACAATGAGCAGTTCTTC. V usage is TRBV18 and J usage is TRBJ2-1; D possibly uses TRBD1 or TRBD2 (5 bases each). There are 16 residues in the CDR3. Germline V gives CDR1 KGHSH, CDR2 LQKENI. V lost 5 bases and J 1 base, leaving 15 bases between the germline ends.